This is a list of T cell receptor beta chains from one sample in a study of blood T cells in healthy people across ages. Via MiXCR, TCRdb re-called the 5' RACE reads, giving one row per CDR3 protein. In the table there are hundreds of thousands of distinct CDR3 sequences, around 54% of which are singletons. Material: blood. The receptors were gathered from a man aged 60-69 years in good health. Each CDR3 is given with its conserved first and last residue. The D gene is left open where the match is weak. Some rows have no size entry. The others give once, few or many, or a class for an expanded clone.

d_call | j_call | clone_size | v_call | cdr3_aa | cdr3_nt
TRBD1 | TRBJ2-7 | . | TRBV6-1 | CASSEADRGYEQYF | TGTGCCAGCAGTGAAGCGGACAGGGGCTACGAGCAGTACTTC
TRBD1 | TRBJ2-1 | . | TRBV9 | CASSGQGLLNEQFF | TGTGCCAGCAGCGGACAGGGGTTGCTCAATGAGCAGTTCTTC
. | TRBJ1-4 | . | TRBV28 | CASSLYNQEEKLFF | TGTGCCAGCAGTTTATACAACCAGGAGGAAAAACTGTTTTTT
. | TRBJ2-7 | . | TRBV6-4 | CASSAAPQYF | TGTGCCAGCAGTGCAGCACCTCAGTACTTC
. | TRBJ1-1 | . | TRBV11-2 | CASSPAAGNTEAFF | TGTGCCAGCAGCCCCGCCGCCGGTAACACTGAAGCTTTCTTT
. | TRBJ1-2 | . | TRBV18 | CASPPGGLPYGYTF | TGTGCCAGCCCACCAGGCGGACTGCCCTATGGCTACACCTTC
TRBD2 | TRBJ2-3 | few | TRBV12-3/TRBV12-4 | CASSLPGGSTDTQYF | TGTGCCAGCAGTTTGCCGGGGGGGAGCACAGATACGCAGTATTTT
. | TRBJ1-1 | . | TRBV24-1 | CATSDGRGSGNTEAFF | TGTGCCACCAGTGATGGTAGGGGGTCTGGGAACACTGAAGCTTTCTTT
. | TRBJ2-7 | . | TRBV20-1 | CSARGGQGYEQYF | TGCAGTGCTAGGGGGGGCCAGGGCTACGAGCAGTACTTC
TRBD1 | TRBJ2-7 | few | TRBV5-5 | CASSFEGTVFYEQYF | TGTGCCAGCAGCTTTGAGGGGACAGTGTTCTACGAGCAGTACTTC
. | TRBJ1-5 | . | TRBV20-1 | CSASPANQPQHF | TGCAGTGCTAGTCCCGCGAATCAGCCCCAGCATTTT
. | TRBJ2-1 | few | TRBV29-1 | CSVGAAVRGLEQFF | TGCAGCGTTGGGGCAGCGGTCCGGGGGTTGGAGCAGTTCTTC
TRBD2 | TRBJ2-7 | few | TRBV12-3/TRBV12-4 | CASSLAAGGFNEQYF | TGTGCCAGCAGTTTAGCAGCGGGGGGCTTCAACGAGCAGTACTTC
TRBD1 | TRBJ2-3 | . | TRBV10-3 | CAIRFTGEVDTQYF | TGTGCCATCAGGTTTACAGGGGAAGTGGATACGCAGTATTTT
TRBD1 | TRBJ2-3 | . | TRBV12-3/TRBV12-4 | CASTPQGAVSTDTQYF | TGTGCCAGCACCCCCCAGGGGGCAGTTAGCACAGATACGCAGTATTTT
. | TRBJ1-2 | . | TRBV20-1 | CSARDRDTPNYGYTF | TGCAGTGCTAGAGATCGGGACACGCCTAACTATGGCTACACCTTC
TRBD1 | TRBJ2-1 | . | TRBV6-1 | CASSALGTGAYNEQFF | TGTGCCAGCAGTGCCTTGGGGACAGGTGCCTACAATGAGCAGTTCTTC
. | TRBJ1-1 | . | TRBV7-8 | CASGLVRGGAFF | TGTGCCAGCGGCTTAGTTCGGGGTGGCGCTTTCTTT
TRBD2 | TRBJ2-1 | few | TRBV12-3/TRBV12-4 | CASSSSGGPFNEQFF | TGTGCCAGCAGCTCTAGCGGGGGGCCCTTCAATGAGCAGTTCTTC
. | TRBJ2-7 | . | TRBV3-1 | CASSPGPHSYEQYF | TGTGCCAGCAGCCCAGGACCTCACTCCTACGAGCAGTACTTC
. | TRBJ1-6 | . | TRBV7-9 | CASSLAGVDSPLHF | TGTGCCAGCAGCTTAGCAGGGGTGGATTCACCCCTCCACTTT
TRBD1 | TRBJ1-1 | . | TRBV15 | CATSREPVQGTEAFF | TGTGCCACCAGCAGAGAACCCGTACAGGGGACTGAAGCTTTCTTT
. | TRBJ2-1 | . | TRBV6-2/TRBV6-3 | CASSHTAGEQFF | TGTGCCAGCAGCCATACCGCGGGTGAGCAGTTCTTC
TRBD1 | TRBJ1-6 | few | TRBV20-1 | CSASPGTEYNSPLHF | TGCAGTGCCAGTCCGGGGACAGAATATAATTCACCCCTCCACTTT
. | TRBJ2-7 | . | TRBV7-2 | CASRAGGGSQWYF | TGTGCCAGCAGAGCCGGAGGGGGCTCGCAGTGGTACTTC
. | TRBJ1-2 | . | TRBV5-1 | CASSLGQYGYTF | TGTGCCAGCAGTTTAGGACAATATGGCTACACCTTC
. | TRBJ1-2 | once | TRBV2 | CATLAYRDYGYTF | TGTGCCACCCTTGCTTACAGGGACTATGGCTACACCTTC
TRBD1 | TRBJ2-3 | . | TRBV20-1 | CSASWGTGTDTQYF | TGCAGTGCTAGTTGGGGGACAGGCACAGATACGCAGTATTTT
. | TRBJ2-7 | . | TRBV11-2 | CASSLPGRHYEQYF | TGTGCCAGCAGCTTACCTGGCAGGCACTACGAGCAGTACTTC
. | TRBJ2-5 | . | TRBV6-6 | CASSSSWGRGYKETQYF | TGTGCCAGCAGTTCGAGCTGGGGGCGGGGTTACAAGGAGACCCAGTACTTC
TRBD1 | TRBJ2-2 | few | TRBV5-1 | CASSLRTGGNTGELFF | TGCGCCAGCAGCTTGAGGACAGGGGGGAACACCGGGGAGCTGTTTTTT
. | TRBJ1-2 | . | TRBV6-1 | CASSEAGSSYGYTF | TGTGCCAGCAGTGAAGCGGGCAGTTCCTATGGTTACACCTTC
. | TRBJ2-1 | . | TRBV25-1 | CASKVKTQFF | TGTGCCAGCAAGGTCAAGACCCAGTTCTTC
. | TRBJ2-1 | . | TRBV11-3 | CASSLDPGSEQFF | TGTGCCAGCAGCTTAGACCCGGGTTCTGAGCAGTTCTTC
TRBD1 | TRBJ2-7 | . | TRBV18 | CASSPLTDRGSYEQYF | TGTGCCAGCTCGCCACTGACTGACAGGGGGTCCTACGAGCAGTACTTC
TRBD2 | TRBJ2-7 | . | TRBV12-3/TRBV12-4 | CASSKSGGAYEQYF | TGTGCCAGCAGCAAGAGCGGGGGGGCCTACGAGCAGTACTTC